These 12 T cell receptor beta chains share one sample of origin, sequenced in a study of cytomegalovirus exposure and HLA in healthy donors. The protocol was immunoSEQ multiplex PCR, while the TCRdb copy is restricted to in-frame clones and leaves out a portion. The sample lists some 77,000 clones, about 94% occurring once. Specimen: PBMCs. These receptors were taken from a man aged 18 to 35 in good health and CMV-seropositive.

The gene calls are TRBV9 and TRBJ2-1; TRBD2 aligns across 7 bases. Germline lookup yields CDR1 SGDLS and CDR2 YYNGEE. This CDR3 region has 15 residues. J lost 4 bases, V lost 0 bases, and 4 bases had no gene match. CDR3 nucleotides: TGTGCCAGCAGCGTAGCGGGGGGTCAGTACAATGAGCAGTTCTTC. The encoded protein is CASSVAGGQYNEQFF.

V usage is TRBV7-8 and J usage is TRBJ2-1; 10 bases are shared with TRBD2. The CDR3 length is 17 residues. The V segment lost 3 bases and the J segment 2 bases; nucleotides outside the gene matches: 7. Germline values: CDR1 SGHVS, CDR2 FQNEAQ. The chain's CDR3 is CASSFSGGAGAYNEQFF. Here the CDR3 DNA reads TGTGCCAGCAGCTTCAGCGGGGGGGCCGGTGCCTACAATGAGCAGTTCTTC.

J is TRBJ2-7 and V is TRBV6-5; TRBD2 matches 9 bases. Germline trimming cut 6 bases from V and 5 bases from J; bases unmatched to any gene: 5. Per germline, CDR1 MNHEY and CDR2 SVGAGI. The CDR3 contains 13 residues. Here the CDR3 DNA reads TGTGCCAGCAGGAGTAGCGGGAGAGACGAGCAGTACTTC. This gives the protein CASRSSGRDEQYF.

J is TRBJ2-7 and V is TRBV19; 8 bases map to TRBD2. The V segment lost 6 bases and the J segment 4 bases; nucleotides outside the gene matches: 5. CDR1 and CDR2 from the germline V gene are LNHDA and SQIVND (reference sequence). The CDR3 loop spans 13 amino acids. For the CDR3, the DNA is TGTGCCAGTAGAGGAGCGGGAGAATACGAGCAGTACTTC. The encoded protein is CASRGAGEYEQYF. Based on the CDR3 plus reference TRBV19 and TRBJ2-7, the full variable domain is DGGITQSPKYLFRKEGQNVTLSCEQNLNHDAMYWYRQDPGQGLRLIYYSQIVNDFQKGDIAEGYSVSREKKESFPLTVTSAQKNPTAFYLCASRGAGEYEQYFGPGTRLTVT.

This clone came up once. The V and J genes are TRBV5-1 and TRBJ2-3; no definite D call. This CDR3 comprises 14 residues. CDR1 and CDR2 from the germline V gene are SGHRS and YFSETQ. The V end was cut by 4 bases, the J end by 0 bases, with 9 bases between. The CDR3, as DNA: TGCGCCAGCAGCCCGTCCTCTAGCACAGATACGCAGTATTTT. Its protein is CASSPSSSTDTQYF.

The genes are TRBV7-3 and TRBJ1-1, with 7 positions matching TRBD1. Per the germline V gene, CDR1 is SGHTA and CDR2 is FQGTGA. After removal of 5 bases from V and 2 bases from J, the junction contained 5 bases not matched to a gene. This CDR3 spans 14 amino acids. The CDR3 nucleotides are TGTGCCAGCAGCGAGGGACAGTTTAACACTGAAGCTTTCTTT. Translation: CASSEGQFNTEAFF.

This chain uses TRBV7-2 with TRBJ1-1; D ambiguous. The V end was cut by 0 bases, the J end by 0 bases, with 5 bases between. The CDR3 consists of 14 residues. Germline V CDR1 and CDR2: SGHTA, FQGNSA. CDR3 amino acids: CASSLAEVNTEAFF. In nucleotides, the CDR3 is TGTGCCAGCAGCTTAGCGGAGGTGAACACTGAAGCTTTCTTT.

V gene TRBV11-1 combines with J gene TRBJ2-7, with 9 bases matching TRBD2. The CDR3 is made up of 15 amino acids. CDR1 is SGHAT, CDR2 FQDESV, per germline (reference sequence). The trim removed 6 bases at V and 6 bases at J, leaving 12 bases unmatched. The chain's CDR3 is CASRKSGTSSPEQYF. The CDR3 DNA reads TGTGCCAGCAGGAAGTCCGGGACTAGCAGTCCCGAGCAGTACTTC.

The V gene is TRBV11-2, the J gene TRBJ2-3; D is possibly TRBD2 (7 bases). CDR3 length equals 15 residues. Per germline, CDR1 SGHAT and CDR2 FQNNGV. V was cut by 3 bases and J by 4 bases, with 14 bases left in between. CDR3 sequence (DNA): TGTGCCAGCAGCTTTAGCGGAGGGGGGGCAGATACGCAGTATTTT. Translating gives CASSFSGGGADTQYF.

This chain connects TRBV7-6 to TRBJ1-3; 9 positions agree with TRBD1. This CDR3 region has 17 residues. Unmatched junction bases numbered 9, after V lost 2 bases and J lost 4 bases. The germline gives CDR1 SGHVS, CDR2 FNYEAQ. CDR3 DNA sequence: TGTGCCAGCAGCTTAAACCCAGACAGGGGGGTCGGAAACACCATATATTTT. Amino acids: CASSLNPDRGVGNTIYF.

This chain links TRBV5-1 with TRBJ1-2; TRBD1 agrees at 9 bases. Germline loops: CDR1 SGHRS, CDR2 YFSETQ. The CDR3 runs 16 residues. With 4 bases clipped from V and 3 bases from J, the junction kept 10 bases outside the gene matches. The CDR3 spells CASSALQGARDYGYTF. Written as DNA, the CDR3 is TGCGCCAGCAGCGCCCTACAGGGGGCGCGGGACTATGGCTACACCTTC.

V is TRBV6-1 and J is TRBJ2-5, with 9 bases fitting TRBD1. Per the germline V gene, CDR1 is MNHNS and CDR2 is SASEGT. The CDR3 runs to 15 residues. V trimming: 7 bases; J trimming: 5 bases; junction bases outside the gene matches: 11. CDR3 sequence: CASTSGTGFTETQYF. CDR3 sequence (DNA): TGTGCCAGCACCTCCGGGACAGGGTTTACGGAGACCCAGTACTTC.